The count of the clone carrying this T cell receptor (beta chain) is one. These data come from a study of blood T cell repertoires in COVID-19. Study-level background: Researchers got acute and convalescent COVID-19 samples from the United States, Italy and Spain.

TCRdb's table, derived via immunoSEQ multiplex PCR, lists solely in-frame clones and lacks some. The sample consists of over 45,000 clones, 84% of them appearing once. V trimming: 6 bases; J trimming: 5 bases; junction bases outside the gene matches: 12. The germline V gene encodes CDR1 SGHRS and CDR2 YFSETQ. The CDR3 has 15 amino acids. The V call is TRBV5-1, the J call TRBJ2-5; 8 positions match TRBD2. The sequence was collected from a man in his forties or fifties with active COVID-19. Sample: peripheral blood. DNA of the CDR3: TGCGCCAGCATGAGTAGCGGGAATTCCCAGGAGACCCAGTACTTC. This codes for CASMSSGNSQETQYF.